Sequencing of this T cell receptor (beta chain) was carried out in a study of T-cell memory formation after mild COVID-19. MiXCR, applied by TCRdb to the 5' RACE reads, yields one record per CDR3 protein. The data contain about 58,000 distinct CDR3 sequences, 28% of them singletons. This CDR3 contains 14 residues. Trimming cost V 6 bases and J 7 bases; bases outside gene matches: 8. This TCR was sampled from a man in his late teens or twenties who had mild COVID-19 (a few samples of this study predate the infection). Cell type and time point are not known. This chain joins TRBV12-3 or TRBV12-4 and TRBJ2-1, with 8 bases identical to TRBD1. Specimen: PBMCs or a T cell subset sorted from them (not recorded which). CDR3 DNA: TGTGCCAGCAGACGCCCGACAGGGGTAAATGAGCAGTTCTTC. This translates into CASRRPTGVNEQFF.